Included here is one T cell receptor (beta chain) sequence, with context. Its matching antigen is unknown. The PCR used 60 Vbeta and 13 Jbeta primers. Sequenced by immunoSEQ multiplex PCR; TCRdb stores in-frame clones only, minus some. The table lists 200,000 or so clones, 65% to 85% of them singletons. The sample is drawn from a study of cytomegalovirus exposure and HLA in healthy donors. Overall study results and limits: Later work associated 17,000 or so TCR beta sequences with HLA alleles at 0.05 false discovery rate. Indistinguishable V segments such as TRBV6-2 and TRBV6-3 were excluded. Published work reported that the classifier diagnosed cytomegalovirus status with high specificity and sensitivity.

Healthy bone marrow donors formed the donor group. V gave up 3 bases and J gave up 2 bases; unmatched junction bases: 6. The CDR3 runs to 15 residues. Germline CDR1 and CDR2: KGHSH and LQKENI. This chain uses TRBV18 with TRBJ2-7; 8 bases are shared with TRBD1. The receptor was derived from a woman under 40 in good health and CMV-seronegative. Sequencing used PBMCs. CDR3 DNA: TGTGCCAGCTCACCCCGGGACAGGCTGGCCTACGAGCAGTACTTC. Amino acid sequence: CASSPRDRLAYEQYF.